One sample yielded the 14 T cell receptor beta chains listed below, sequenced in a study of T cells in localized non-small cell lung cancer (dated by TCRdb to the early 2020s). The receptor library was made with the immunoSEQ multiplex PCR assay. TCRdb mirrors the immuneACCESS table, restricted to in-frame sequences. Some clones are absent from its copies; in checked studies, under half trace to an unresolved V gene, and the reason for the others is unknown. The sample has about 33,000 clones on record, over 80% of them singletons. The top ten clones comprise approximately 5.3% of the sample. This specimen was PBMCs, taken before any cancer treatment. The receptor set was obtained from a man aged 40-75 years with stage II lung adenocarcinoma.

The J gene is TRBJ2-1, the V gene TRBV6-4; possibly TRBD2 for D (5 bases). Germline values: CDR1 MRHNA, CDR2 SNTAGT. The CDR3 sequence is 15 residues long. With 2 bases removed from V and 1 base from J, the gap between germline ends came to 9 bases. Here the CDR3 reads CASSDEAASYNEQFF. CDR3 coding DNA: TGTGCCAGCAGTGACGAAGCGGCTTCCTACAATGAGCAGTTCTTC.

The chain uses TRBV4-3 and TRBJ1-1, with D tentatively TRBD1 (5 bases). The CDR3 is 14 amino acids. CDR1 LGHNA and CDR2 YSLEER come from the germline V gene. With 1 base removed from V and 5 bases from J, the gap between germline ends came to 11 bases. CDR3 sequence: CASSQGVGGTEAFF. In nucleotides, the CDR3 is TGCGCCAGCAGCCAAGGGGTTGGGGGAACTGAAGCTTTCTTT.

The gene calls are TRBV11-2 and TRBJ2-7; D is undetermined. Germline V gives CDR1 SGHAT, CDR2 FQNNGV. This CDR3 region has 13 residues. V was trimmed by 4 bases and J by 6 bases, leaving 13 bases between them. The CDR3 DNA follows: TGTGCCAGCAGCTCTCACTCGGGTCTCGAGCAGTACTTC. Translated: CASSSHSGLEQYF. The entire variable domain, with the rest obtained from reference TRBV11-2 and TRBJ2-7, is as follows: EAGVAQSPRYKIIEKRQSVAFWCNPISGHATLYWYQQILGQGPKLLIQFQNNGVVDDSQLPKDRFSAERLKGVDSTLKIQPAKLEDSAVYLCASSSHSGLEQYFGPGTRLTVT.

For the CDR3, the DNA is TGCGCCACCGCCGCCGGACAGGGAGGCACAGATACGCAGTATTTT. Its protein is CATAAGQGGTDTQYF. The V gene is TRBV5-1, the J gene TRBJ2-3; 8 nucleotides agree with TRBD1. V gave up 9 bases and J gave up 1 base; unmatched junction bases: 10. Germline CDR1 and CDR2: SGHRS and YFSETQ. The CDR3 totals 15 residues.

This sequence joins TRBV11-3 and TRBJ2-1, with D tentatively TRBD2 (7 bases). The CDR3 spans 14 residues. V was shortened by 6 bases and J by 4 bases, with 13 bases between the two germline ends. Germline CDR1 reads SGHNT; CDR2 reads YENEEA. CDR3 in DNA: TGTGCCAGCAGACTCAGCGGGACATACAATGAGCAGTTCTTC. Its protein is CASRLSGTYNEQFF.

J is TRBJ2-3 and V is TRBV10-3; 9 bases map to TRBD2. V trimming: 4 bases; J trimming: 5 bases; junction bases outside the gene matches: 4. CDR1 and CDR2 from the germline V gene are ENHRY and SYGVKD. CDR3 length: 14 residues. CDR3 nucleotides: TGTGCCATCAGTGGTCTAGCGGGACTAGATACGCAGTATTTT. This encodes CAISGLAGLDTQYF.

V and J are TRBV7-2 and TRBJ1-1; D remains ambiguous. V was trimmed by 1 base and J by 8 bases, leaving 5 bases between them. Germline CDR1 SGHTA, CDR2 FQGNSA. This CDR3 has 11 residues. In nucleotides, the CDR3 is TGTGCCAGCAGCTTAGTTAGGGAAGCTTTCTTT. This translates into CASSLVREAFF.

This sequence joins TRBV12-5 and TRBJ1-2; tentative D call: TRBD1 (6 bases). Germline CDR1 reads LGHNT; CDR2 reads FRNRAP. The CDR3 sequence is 13 residues long. Trimming took 3 bases from V and 7 from J, leaving 12 bases between them. CDR3 residues: CASGLLGAGGYTF. CDR3 sequence (DNA): TGTGCTAGTGGTTTACTGGGGGCGGGTGGCTACACCTTC.

The rearrangement uses TRBV29-1 and TRBJ2-2; 8 nucleotides match TRBD1. CDR3 length: 13 residues. J gave up 4 bases and V 6 bases, and 4 bases lay outside the gene matches. Germline CDR1 SQVTM, CDR2 ANQGSEA. The CDR3 region has the DNA TGCAGCGTAGACAGGGGCGGCACCGGGGAGCTGTTTTTT. Residues: CSVDRGGTGELFF.

The chain combines TRBV11-3 with TRBJ2-7; D tentatively reads TRBD1 or TRBD2 (6 bases each). The CDR3 is 17 amino acids. V gave up 0 bases and J gave up 0 bases, with 15 bases separating them. Germline lookup yields CDR1 SGHNT and CDR2 YENEEA. The CDR3 is CASSLEDRVAVSYEQYF. As DNA, the CDR3 is TGTGCCAGCAGCTTAGAGGACAGAGTAGCGGTCTCCTACGAGCAGTACTTC.

The rearrangement joins TRBV9 to TRBJ2-1; 10 nucleotides line up with TRBD1. From germline, CDR1 is SGDLS and CDR2 YYNGEE. This CDR3 is built from 15 residues. V lost 3 bases to trimming and J lost 4 bases; unmatched junction nucleotides: 4. This CDR3 reads CASSADRGPYNEQFF. CDR3 DNA: TGTGCCAGCAGCGCCGACAGGGGGCCATACAATGAGCAGTTCTTC.

The chain couples TRBV27 to TRBJ2-5; either TRBD1 or TRBD2 may fit D (5 bases each). The CDR3 has 14 amino acids. Germline V gene data show CDR1 as MNHEY and CDR2 as SMNVEV (reference sequence). Trimming took 6 bases from V and 7 from J, leaving 18 bases between them. CDR3 in amino acids: CASSPSGGKVTQYF. Here the CDR3 DNA reads TGTGCCAGCAGCCCGTCTGGGGGAAAGGTGACCCAGTACTTC.

The chain's CDR3 is CASSSERNQETQYF. CDR3 bases: TGCGCCAGCAGCTCCGAGCGGAACCAAGAGACCCAGTACTTC. The rearrangement joins TRBV5-1 to TRBJ2-5, with D tentatively TRBD2 (5 bases). The V end lost 3 bases, the J end lost 0 bases, and 9 bases lay between the germline ends. Germline lookup yields CDR1 SGHRS and CDR2 YFSETQ. The CDR3 has 14 amino acids.

V usage is TRBV5-4 and J usage is TRBJ2-5; D is undetermined. There are 12 residues in the CDR3. V was trimmed by 4 bases and J by 5 bases, leaving 9 bases between them. Germline V gene sequence: CDR1 SGHNT, CDR2 YYREEE (reference sequence). CDR3 residues: CASSVFRETQYF. CDR3 in DNA: TGTGCCAGCAGCGTATTCCGGGAGACCCAGTACTTC.